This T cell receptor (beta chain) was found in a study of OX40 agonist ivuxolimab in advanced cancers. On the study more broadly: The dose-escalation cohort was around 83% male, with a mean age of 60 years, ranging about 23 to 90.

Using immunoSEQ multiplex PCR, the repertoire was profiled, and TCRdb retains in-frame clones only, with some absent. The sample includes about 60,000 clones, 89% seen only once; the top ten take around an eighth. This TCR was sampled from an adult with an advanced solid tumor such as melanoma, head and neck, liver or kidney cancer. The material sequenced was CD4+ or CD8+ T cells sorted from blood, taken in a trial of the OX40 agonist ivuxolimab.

In nucleotides, the CDR3 is TGTGCCAGCAGCTCACAGGGGGACCTCAATCAGCCCCAGCATTTT. Protein sequence: CASSSQGDLNQPQHF. V and J are TRBV7-9 and TRBJ1-5; TRBD1 matches at 8 bases. There are 15 residues in the CDR3. Unmatched junction bases numbered 5, after V lost 4 bases and J lost 3 bases. Per the germline V gene, CDR1 is SEHNR and CDR2 is FQNEAQ (reference sequence).